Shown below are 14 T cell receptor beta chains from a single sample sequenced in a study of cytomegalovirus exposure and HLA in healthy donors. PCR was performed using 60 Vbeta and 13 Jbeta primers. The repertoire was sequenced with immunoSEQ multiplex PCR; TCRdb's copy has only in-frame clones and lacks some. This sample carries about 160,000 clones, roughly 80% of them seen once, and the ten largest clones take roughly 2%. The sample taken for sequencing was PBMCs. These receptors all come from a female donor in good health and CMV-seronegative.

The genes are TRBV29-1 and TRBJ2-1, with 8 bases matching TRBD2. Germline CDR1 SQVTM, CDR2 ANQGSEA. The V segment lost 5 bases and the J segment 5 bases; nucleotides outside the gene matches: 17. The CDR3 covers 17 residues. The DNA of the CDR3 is TGCAGCGTTTCGGGAAAAATAGCGGGATCTGCACACAATGAGCAGTTCTTC. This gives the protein CSVSGKIAGSAHNEQFF.

DNA for the CDR3: TGTGCCAGCAGTGACCTTGCCTCGGGAGGAGATACGCAGTATTTT. Translated: CASSDLASGGDTQYF. J is TRBJ2-3 and V is TRBV2; 7 bases fit TRBD2. The germline gives CDR1 SNHLY, CDR2 FYNNEI. This CDR3 has 15 residues. The junction had 8 bases not matched to a gene; V was cut back by 3 bases and J by 5 bases. The full variable domain, completed using reference TRBV2 and TRBJ2-3, is EPEVTQTPSHQVTQMGQEVILRCVPISNHLYFYWYRQILGQKVEFLVSFYNNEISEKSEIFDDQFSVERPDGSNFTLKIRSTKLEDSAMYFCASSDLASGGDTQYFGPGTRLTVL.

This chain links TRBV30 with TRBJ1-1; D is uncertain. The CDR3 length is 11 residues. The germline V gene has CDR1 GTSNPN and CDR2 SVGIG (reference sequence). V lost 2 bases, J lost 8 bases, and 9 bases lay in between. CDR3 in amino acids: CAWSPTAEAFF. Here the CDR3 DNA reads TGTGCCTGGAGTCCAACTGCGGAAGCTTTCTTT.

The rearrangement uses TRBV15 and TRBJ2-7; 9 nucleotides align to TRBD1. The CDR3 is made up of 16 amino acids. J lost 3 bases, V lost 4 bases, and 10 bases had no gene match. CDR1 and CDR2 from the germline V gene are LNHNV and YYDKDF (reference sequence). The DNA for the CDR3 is TGTGCCACCAGCAAGCTCGGGACAGGGAGTGTCTACGAGCAGTACTTC. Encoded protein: CATSKLGTGSVYEQYF.

CDR3 DNA sequence: TGTGCCAGCAGACCCTCCCGGACAGGGTGGACTGACGCCAAAAACATTCAGTACTTC. This gives the protein CASRPSRTGWTDAKNIQYF. The rearrangement links TRBV27 to TRBJ2-4, with 8 positions matching TRBD1. This CDR3 has 19 amino acids. The V and J ends lost 6 bases and 1 base, in that order; junction bases with no gene match: 17. Germline V gives CDR1 MNHEY, CDR2 SMNVEV (reference sequence).

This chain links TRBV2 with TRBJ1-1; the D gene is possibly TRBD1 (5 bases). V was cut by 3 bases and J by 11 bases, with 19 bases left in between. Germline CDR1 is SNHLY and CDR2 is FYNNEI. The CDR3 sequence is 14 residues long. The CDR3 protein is CASSDVRGGGVAFF. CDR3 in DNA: TGTGCCAGCAGTGATGTTCGGGGGGGAGGGGTTGCTTTCTTT.

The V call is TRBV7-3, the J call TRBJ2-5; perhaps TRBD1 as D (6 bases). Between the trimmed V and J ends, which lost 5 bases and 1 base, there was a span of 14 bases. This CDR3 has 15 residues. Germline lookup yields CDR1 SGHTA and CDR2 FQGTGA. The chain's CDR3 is CASSAKQGAQETQYF. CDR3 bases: TGTGCCAGCAGCGCCAAACAGGGCGCCCAAGAGACCCAGTACTTC.

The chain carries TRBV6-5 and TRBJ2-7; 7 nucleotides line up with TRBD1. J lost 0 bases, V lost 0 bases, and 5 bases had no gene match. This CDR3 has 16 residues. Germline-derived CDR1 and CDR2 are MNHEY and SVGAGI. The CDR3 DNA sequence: TGTGCCAGCAGTTACTCTGGGGCAGGGGGCTCCTACGAGCAGTACTTC. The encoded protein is CASSYSGAGGSYEQYF.

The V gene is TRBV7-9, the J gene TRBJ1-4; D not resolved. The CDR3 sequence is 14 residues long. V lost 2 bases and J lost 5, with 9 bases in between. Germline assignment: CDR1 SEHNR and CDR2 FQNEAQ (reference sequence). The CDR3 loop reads CASSLFEENEKLFF. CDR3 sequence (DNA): TGTGCCAGCAGCTTATTTGAGGAGAATGAAAAACTGTTTTTT.

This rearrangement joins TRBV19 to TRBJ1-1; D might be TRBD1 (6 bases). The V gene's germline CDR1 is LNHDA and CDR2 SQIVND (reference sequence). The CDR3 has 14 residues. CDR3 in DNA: TGTCCCACACTAGGCCCAGGGGAGTACACTGAAGCTTTCTTT. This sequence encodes CPTLGPGEYTEAFF.

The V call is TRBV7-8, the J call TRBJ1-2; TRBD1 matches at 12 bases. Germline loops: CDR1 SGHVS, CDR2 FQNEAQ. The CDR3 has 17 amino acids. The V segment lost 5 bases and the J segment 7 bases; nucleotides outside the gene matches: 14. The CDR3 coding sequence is TGTGCCAGCAGCGAAACACCTCCGGGACAGGGGGCGCTTGGCTACACCTTC. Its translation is CASSETPPGQGALGYTF.

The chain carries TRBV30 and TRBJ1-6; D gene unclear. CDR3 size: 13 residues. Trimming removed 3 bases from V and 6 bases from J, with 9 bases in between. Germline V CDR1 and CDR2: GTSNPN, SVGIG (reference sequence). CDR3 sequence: CAWSGELNSPLHF. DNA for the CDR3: TGTGCCTGGAGCGGGGAGCTTAATTCACCCCTCCACTTT.

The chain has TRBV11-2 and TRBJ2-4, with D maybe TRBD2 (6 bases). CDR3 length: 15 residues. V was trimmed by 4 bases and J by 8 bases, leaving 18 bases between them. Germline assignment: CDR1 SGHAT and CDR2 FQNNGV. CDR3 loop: CASSSRGGSRHIQYF. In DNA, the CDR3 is TGTGCCAGCAGCTCGCGGGGTGGGAGTCGACACATTCAGTACTTC. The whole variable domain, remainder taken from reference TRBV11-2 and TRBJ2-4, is EAGVAQSPRYKIIEKRQSVAFWCNPISGHATLYWYQQILGQGPKLLIQFQNNGVVDDSQLPKDRFSAERLKGVDSTLKIQPAKLEDSAVYLCASSSRGGSRHIQYFGAGTRLSVL.

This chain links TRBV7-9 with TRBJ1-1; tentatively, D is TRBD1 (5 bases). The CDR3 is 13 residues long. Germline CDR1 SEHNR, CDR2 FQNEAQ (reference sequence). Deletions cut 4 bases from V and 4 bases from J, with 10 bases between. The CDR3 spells CASSSWGGTEAFF. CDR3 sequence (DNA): TGTGCCAGCAGCTCCTGGGGGGGCACTGAAGCTTTCTTT.